The 19 T cell receptor beta chains presented below share a single source sample, sequenced in a study of long-term antiretroviral therapy in people with HIV. The authors ran the immunoSEQ assay, v3.0, at survey level. Libraries were prepared by immunoSEQ multiplex PCR; TCRdb keeps only in-frame clonotypes and omits some of them. This sample carries under 20,000 clones, more than 80% of them seen once, and the ten largest clones take about 11%. Sequenced here: unsorted PBMCs, sampled 0.2 years after starting antiretroviral therapy. These receptors all stem from a woman aged 40 to 55 with HIV.

V and J are TRBV4-2 and TRBJ2-5; D may be TRBD2 (6 bases). Trimming removed 4 bases at V and 1 base at J, with 16 bases between. This CDR3 region has 16 residues. The germline V gene has CDR1 LGHNA and CDR2 YNFKEQ. The CDR3: CASSRRDWPSQETQYF. For the CDR3, the DNA is TGTGCCAGCAGCCGTAGGGACTGGCCCTCCCAAGAGACCCAGTACTTC.

The V call is TRBV6-6, the J call TRBJ1-6; D not certain. V lost 4 bases to trimming and J lost 8 bases, with 12 bases between them. The CDR3 sequence is 14 residues long. Per the germline V gene, CDR1 is MNHNY and CDR2 is SVGAGI (reference sequence). CDR3 bases: TGTGCCAGCAGTTCCAACCGGGTCTATTCACCCCTCCACTTT. Amino acid sequence: CASSSNRVYSPLHF.

The CDR3, as DNA: TGTGCCAGCAGCTTAGTGGGTCAGGGGGCCGTAGATACGCAGTATTTT. This gives the protein CASSLVGQGAVDTQYF. The gene calls are TRBV13 and TRBJ2-3; 8 nucleotides line up with TRBD1. V lost 1 base, J lost 5 bases, and 8 bases stayed unmatched. CDR1 is PRHDT, CDR2 FYEKMQ, per germline (reference sequence). There are 16 residues in the CDR3.

This sequence joins TRBV7-9 and TRBJ2-7, with D perhaps matching TRBD1 (5 bases). The germline V gene has CDR1 SEHNR and CDR2 FQNEAQ (reference sequence). The CDR3 extends over 15 amino acids. Trimming removed 3 bases from V and 6 bases from J, with 18 bases in between. The CDR3 DNA sequence: TGTGCCAGCAGCTTCCTTGCAGGGTCCCGCTTCGAGCAGTACTTC. It translates to CASSFLAGSRFEQYF.

The genes are TRBV5-4 and TRBJ1-2, with a possible D match to TRBD1 (5 bases). V was trimmed by 5 bases and J by 4 bases, leaving 12 bases between them. The germline gives CDR1 SGHNT, CDR2 YYREEE (reference sequence). The CDR3 runs 13 residues. The CDR3 sequence: CASRKTASYGYTF. CDR3 nucleotide sequence: TGTGCCAGCAGGAAGACAGCTTCCTATGGCTACACCTTC.

This chain joins TRBV13 and TRBJ2-1, with D perhaps TRBD2 (5 bases). Germline CDR1 reads PRHDT; CDR2 reads FYEKMQ (reference sequence). V was pared by 3 bases and J by 0 bases, with 9 bases between. CDR3 length: 15 amino acids. CDR3 nucleotides: TGTGCCAGCAGCTTTGGTGGGAGCTCCTACAATGAGCAGTTCTTC. This translates into CASSFGGSSYNEQFF.

The V and J genes are TRBV10-3 and TRBJ1-2; D unclear. This CDR3 contains 11 residues. With 5 bases removed from V and 6 bases from J, the gap between germline ends came to 7 bases. In germline, CDR1 is ENHRY, CDR2 SYGVKD. For the CDR3, the DNA is TGTGCCATCAGTAAAAGGGATGGCTACACCTTC. Residues: CAISKRDGYTF.

This clone was seen a handful of times. The rearrangement joins TRBV5-5 to TRBJ2-3; 7 bases map to TRBD1. CDR3 length: 15 residues. CDR1 is SGHKS, CDR2 YYEKEE, per germline (reference sequence). Trimming at V came to 4 bases and at J to 1 base, leaving 6 bases not matched to a gene. The CDR3 region is CASSLTGMGTDTQYF. The CDR3 DNA follows: TGTGCCAGCAGCCTGACAGGGATGGGCACAGATACGCAGTATTTT.

This clone showed up just a few times. As DNA, the CDR3 is TGTGCCAGCAGCTTAGGTCCAGGGATAAGCACCTACAATGAGCAGTTCTTC. It codes for CASSLGPGISTYNEQFF. The chain has TRBV11-2 and TRBJ2-1, with D perhaps TRBD1 (5 bases). The CDR3 is 17 residues long. The ends were cut back, 1 base at V and 2 bases at J, with 15 bases in the middle. CDR1 and CDR2 from the germline V gene are SGHAT and FQNNGV.

The chain combines TRBV6-5 with TRBJ1-2; D remains ambiguous. With 6 bases removed from V and 8 bases from J, the gap between germline ends came to 19 bases. CDR1 is MNHEY and CDR2 is SVGAGI in the germline V gene. The CDR3 covers 14 residues. The CDR3 sequence: CASSPGDKTRGYTF. The CDR3 coding sequence is TGTGCCAGCAGCCCCGGAGACAAAACACGAGGCTACACCTTC.

This chain uses TRBV6-6 with TRBJ1-5; possible D gene TRBD1, 6 bases. There are 15 residues in the CDR3. Germline CDR1 and CDR2: MNHNY and SVGAGI (reference sequence). V was pared by 7 bases and J by 2 bases, with 15 bases between. The CDR3 reads CASTFGGLGNQPQHF. CDR3 nucleotides: TGTGCCAGCACCTTTGGGGGGCTCGGCAATCAGCCCCAGCATTTT.

The chain combines TRBV5-4 with TRBJ2-7; the D is unclear. This CDR3 comprises 13 residues. V lost 2 bases, J lost 5 bases, and 11 bases lay in between. Looked up from germline, CDR1 is SGHNT and CDR2 is YYREEE (reference sequence). The CDR3 bases are TGTGCCAGCAGCTTTTACCCGACTGACGAGCAGTACTTC. It is translated as CASSFYPTDEQYF. Full variable domain (rest looked up from reference TRBV5-4 and TRBJ2-7): ETGVTQSPTHLIKTRGQQVTLRCSSQSGHNTVSWYQQALGQGPQFIFQYYREEENGRGNFPPRFSGLQFPNYSSELNVNALELDDSALYLCASSFYPTDEQYFGPGTRLTVT.

The chain links TRBV27 to TRBJ1-1; D perhaps matches TRBD1 (6 bases). This CDR3 region has 15 residues. Trimming pared 3 bases from V and 0 bases from J, leaving 11 bases between. CDR1 is MNHEY, CDR2 SMNVEV, per germline (reference sequence). In nucleotides, the CDR3 is TGTGCCAGCAGTTTTAGGGGGGCTATGAACACTGAAGCTTTCTTT. Residues: CASSFRGAMNTEAFF.

V usage is TRBV27 and J usage is TRBJ1-2; TRBD1 aligns across 7 bases. Germline assignment: CDR1 MNHEY and CDR2 SMNVEV (reference sequence). This CDR3 spans 13 amino acids. With 5 bases clipped from V and 7 bases from J, the junction kept 7 bases outside the gene matches. The CDR3 is CASSLTGAGGYTF. CDR3 in DNA: TGTGCCAGCAGTCTCACAGGGGCGGGTGGCTACACCTTC.

V usage is TRBV6-5 and J usage is TRBJ2-7; 12 nucleotides line up with TRBD2. Germline V gives CDR1 MNHEY, CDR2 SVGAGI. The junction had 7 bases not matched to a gene; V was cut back by 7 bases and J by 3 bases. The length of the CDR3 is 15 residues. The CDR3 DNA is TGTGCCAGCACCCGGGGACTAGCGGGCGACTACGAGCAGTACTTC. Amino acid sequence: CASTRGLAGDYEQYF.

The sample holds one count of this clone. This chain joins TRBV10-3 and TRBJ2-7; tentative D call: TRBD2 (6 bases). CDR3 size: 14 residues. Germline-derived CDR1 and CDR2 are ENHRY and SYGVKD. Trimming left V 3 bases short and J 1 base short, with 10 bases between. Here the CDR3 reads CAISEPGTSYEQYF. CDR3 sequence (DNA): TGTGCCATCAGTGAACCGGGGACTTCCTACGAGCAGTACTTC.

The chain is built from TRBV12-2 and TRBJ2-2; TRBD1 reflects the table's D call only, with no check against the DNA. TRBV12-2 has pseudogene status. The CDR3 loop spans 19 amino acids. CDR3 amino acids: CASRLVYRNTDLNTGELFF. The CDR3 nucleotides are TGTGCAAGTCGCTTAGTATACAGGAACACCGACCTTAACACCGGGGAGCTGTTTTTT.

This chain links TRBV4-2 with TRBJ1-1; D is undetermined. V gave up 3 bases and J gave up 0 bases, with 8 bases separating them. In germline, CDR1 is LGHNA, CDR2 YNFKEQ. The CDR3 is made up of 14 amino acids. In DNA, the CDR3 is TGTGCCAGCAGCCAGGGAGCTATGAACACTGAAGCTTTCTTT. As protein: CASSQGAMNTEAFF.

CDR3 in amino acids: CASSTSGQRTDTQYF. The CDR3 region has the DNA TGTGCCAGCAGCACCAGCGGCCAACGCACAGATACGCAGTATTTT. The chain links TRBV6-5 to TRBJ2-3, with a possible D match to TRBD2 (5 bases). This CDR3 region has 15 residues. From germline, CDR1 is MNHEY and CDR2 SVGAGI. Trimming stripped 6 bases from V and 1 base from J, with 14 bases between.